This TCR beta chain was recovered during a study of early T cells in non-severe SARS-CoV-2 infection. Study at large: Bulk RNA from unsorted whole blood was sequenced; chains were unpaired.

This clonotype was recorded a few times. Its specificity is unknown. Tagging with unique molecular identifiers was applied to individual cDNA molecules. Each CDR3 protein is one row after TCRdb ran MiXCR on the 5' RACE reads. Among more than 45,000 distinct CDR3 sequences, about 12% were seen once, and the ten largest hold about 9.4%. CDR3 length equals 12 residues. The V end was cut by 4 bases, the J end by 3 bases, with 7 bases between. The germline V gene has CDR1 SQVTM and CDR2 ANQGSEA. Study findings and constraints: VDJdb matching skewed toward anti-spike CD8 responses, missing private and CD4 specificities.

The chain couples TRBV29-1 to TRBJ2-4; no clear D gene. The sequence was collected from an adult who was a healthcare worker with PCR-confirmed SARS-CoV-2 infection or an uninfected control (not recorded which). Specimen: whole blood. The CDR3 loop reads CSVAVGKNIQYF. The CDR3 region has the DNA TGCAGCGTTGCTGTAGGCAAAAACATTCAGTACTTC.